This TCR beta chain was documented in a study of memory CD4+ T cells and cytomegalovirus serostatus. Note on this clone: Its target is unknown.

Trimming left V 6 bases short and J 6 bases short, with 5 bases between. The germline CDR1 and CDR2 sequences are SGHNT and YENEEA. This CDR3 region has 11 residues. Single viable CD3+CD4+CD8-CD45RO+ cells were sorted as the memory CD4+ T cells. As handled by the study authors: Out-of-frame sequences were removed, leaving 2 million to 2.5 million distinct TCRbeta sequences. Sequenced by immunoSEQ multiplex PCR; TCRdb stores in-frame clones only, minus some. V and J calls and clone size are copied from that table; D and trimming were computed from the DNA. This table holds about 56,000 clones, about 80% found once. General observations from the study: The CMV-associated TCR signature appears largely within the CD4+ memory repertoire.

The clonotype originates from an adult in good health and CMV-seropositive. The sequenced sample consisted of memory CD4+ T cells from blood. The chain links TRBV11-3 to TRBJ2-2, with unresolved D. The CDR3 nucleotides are TGTGCCAGCAGAGGGTCCGGGGAGCTGTTTTTT. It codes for CASRGSGELFF.